Only a few counts were recorded for the clone carrying this T cell receptor beta chain. Its antigen is unknown. Genomic DNA in an amount of around 2 micrograms was extracted from cryopreserved PBMCs and used for the preparation of TCR beta libraries. The sequencing depth, 1 in 200,000 to 1 in 1 million T cells, was the target. Sequencing used immunoSEQ multiplex PCR; TCRdb keeps in-frame clones, though not all of them. The sample consists of 50,000 to 70,000 clones, roughly 54% of them appearing once. This sample was included in a study of cytotoxic CD8 clonotypes in ibrutinib-treated CLL. Study observations and caveats: Public clonotypes were seen rarely and were contracted or stable on treatment. Patients had baseline clonality above age-matched healthy donors, and this clonality moved with circulating CD8+ T-cell counts.

The CDR3 is 16 residues long. Trimming at V came to 5 bases and at J to 5 bases, leaving 11 bases not matched to a gene. Per germline, CDR1 LNHDA and CDR2 SQIVND (reference sequence). The input for sequencing was PBMCs, taken at disease progression, from a patient treated with ibrutinib. The rearrangement uses TRBV19 and TRBJ2-7; 11 bases align to TRBD2. The clonotype originates from a human donor with chronic lymphocytic leukemia. This CDR3 reads CASSFRTSGRKNEQYF. Written as DNA, the CDR3 is TGTGCCAGTAGTTTCCGGACTAGCGGGCGGAAGAACGAGCAGTACTTC.